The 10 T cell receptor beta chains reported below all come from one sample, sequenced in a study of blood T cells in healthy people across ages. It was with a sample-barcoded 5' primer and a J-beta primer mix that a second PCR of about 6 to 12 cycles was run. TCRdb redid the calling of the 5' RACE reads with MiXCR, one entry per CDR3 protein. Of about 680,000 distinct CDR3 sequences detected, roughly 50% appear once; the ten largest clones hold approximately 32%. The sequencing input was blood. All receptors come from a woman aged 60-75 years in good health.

CDR3 sequence reads: CASNRGPLERQYF. The CDR3 DNA reads as TGTGCCAGCAACCGGGGACCACTCGAGAGGCAGTACTTC. This chain connects TRBV6-2 or TRBV6-3 to TRBJ2-5; either TRBD1 or TRBD2 may fit D (5 bases each). From germline, CDR1 is MNHEY and CDR2 SVGEGT. The CDR3 is 13 residues long. Trimming left V 7 bases short and J 11 bases short, with 20 bases between.

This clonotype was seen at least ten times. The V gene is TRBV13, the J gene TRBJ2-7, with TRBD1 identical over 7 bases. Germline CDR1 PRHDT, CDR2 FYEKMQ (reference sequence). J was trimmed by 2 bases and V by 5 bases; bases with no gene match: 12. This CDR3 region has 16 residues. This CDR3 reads CASSRRPGQVTYEQYF. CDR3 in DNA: TGTGCCAGCAGCAGACGGCCAGGACAGGTCACCTACGAGCAGTACTTC.

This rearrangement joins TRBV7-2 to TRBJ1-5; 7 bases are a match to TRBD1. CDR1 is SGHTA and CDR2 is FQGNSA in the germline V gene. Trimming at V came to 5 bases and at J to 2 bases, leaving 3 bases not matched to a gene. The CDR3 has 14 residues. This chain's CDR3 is CASSQGGGNQPQHF. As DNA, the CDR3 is TGTGCCAGCAGCCAGGGGGGGGGCAATCAGCCCCAGCATTTT.

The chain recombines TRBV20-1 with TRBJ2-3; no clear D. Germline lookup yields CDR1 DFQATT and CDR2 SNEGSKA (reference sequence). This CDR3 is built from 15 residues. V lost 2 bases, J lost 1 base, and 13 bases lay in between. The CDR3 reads CSARRLSGRTDTQYF. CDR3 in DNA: TGCAGTGCTAGACGCCTCTCAGGACGCACAGATACGCAGTATTTT.

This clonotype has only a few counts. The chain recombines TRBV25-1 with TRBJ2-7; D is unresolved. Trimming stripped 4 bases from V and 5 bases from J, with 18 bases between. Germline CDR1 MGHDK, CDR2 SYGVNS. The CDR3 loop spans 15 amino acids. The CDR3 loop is CASSVAGPLNHEQYF. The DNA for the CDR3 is TGTGCCAGCAGTGTAGCAGGACCCTTGAATCACGAGCAGTACTTC.

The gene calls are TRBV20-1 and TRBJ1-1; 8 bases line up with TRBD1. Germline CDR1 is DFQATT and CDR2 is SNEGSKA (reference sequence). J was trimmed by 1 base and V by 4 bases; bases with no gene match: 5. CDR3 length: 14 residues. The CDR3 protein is CSANDRGRNTEAFF. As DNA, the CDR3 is TGCAGTGCTAACGACAGGGGCCGGAACACTGAAGCTTTCTTT.

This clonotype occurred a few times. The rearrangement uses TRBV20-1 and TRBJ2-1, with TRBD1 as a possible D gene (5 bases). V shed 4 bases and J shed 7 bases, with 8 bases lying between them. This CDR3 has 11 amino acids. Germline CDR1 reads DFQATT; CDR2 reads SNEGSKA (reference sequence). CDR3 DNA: TGCAGTGCTACCGACAGAAATGAGCAGTTCTTC. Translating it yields CSATDRNEQFF.

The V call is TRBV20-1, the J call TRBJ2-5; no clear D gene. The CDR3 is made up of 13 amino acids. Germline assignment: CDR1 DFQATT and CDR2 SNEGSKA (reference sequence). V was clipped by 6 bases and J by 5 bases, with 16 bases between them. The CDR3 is CSAAKGVGETQYF. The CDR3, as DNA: TGCAGTGCAGCCAAGGGTGTGGGGGAGACCCAGTACTTC.

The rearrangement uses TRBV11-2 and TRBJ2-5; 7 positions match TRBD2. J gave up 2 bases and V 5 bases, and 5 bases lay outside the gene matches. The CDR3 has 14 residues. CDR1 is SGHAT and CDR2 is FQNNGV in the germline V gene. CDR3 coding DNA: TGTGCCAGCAGCGCCGGGACTAAACAAGAGACCCAGTACTTC. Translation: CASSAGTKQETQYF.

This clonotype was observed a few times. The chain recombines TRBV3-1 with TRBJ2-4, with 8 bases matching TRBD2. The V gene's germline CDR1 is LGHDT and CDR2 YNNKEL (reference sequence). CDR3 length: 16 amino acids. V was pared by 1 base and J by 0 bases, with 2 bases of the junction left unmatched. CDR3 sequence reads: CASSQVLAGAKNIQYF. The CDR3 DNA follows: TGTGCCAGCAGCCAAGTTCTAGCGGGAGCCAAAAACATTCAGTACTTC.